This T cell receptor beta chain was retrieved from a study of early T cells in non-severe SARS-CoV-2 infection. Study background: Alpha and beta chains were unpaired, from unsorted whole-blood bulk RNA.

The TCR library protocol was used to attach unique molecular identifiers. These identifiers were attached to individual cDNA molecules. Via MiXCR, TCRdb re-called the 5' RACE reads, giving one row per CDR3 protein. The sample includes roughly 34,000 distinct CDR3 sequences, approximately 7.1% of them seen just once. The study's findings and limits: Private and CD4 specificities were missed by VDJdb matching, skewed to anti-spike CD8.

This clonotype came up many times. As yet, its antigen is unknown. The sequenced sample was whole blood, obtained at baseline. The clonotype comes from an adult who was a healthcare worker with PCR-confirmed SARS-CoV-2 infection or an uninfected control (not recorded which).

Here the CDR3 reads CSAEGDEQFF. The CDR3 bases are TGCAGTGCCGAGGGCGATGAGCAGTTCTTC. The chain employs TRBV20-1 and TRBJ2-1; the D gene is possibly TRBD2 (5 bases). V lost 6 bases and J 8 bases, leaving 8 bases between the germline ends. CDR1 and CDR2 from the germline V gene are DFQATT and SNEGSKA (reference sequence). This CDR3 is built from 10 residues.